This note documents a single TCR beta chain sequence. The CDR3 is 15 residues long. Trimming pared 0 bases from V and 5 bases from J, leaving 14 bases between. The germline V gene has CDR1 SGDLS and CDR2 YYNGEE. Original methodology: By means of reference gene primer amplification, nucleated cell counts were estimated. Some clones are missing from TCRdb's copy, which holds only in-frame ones; the method was immunoSEQ multiplex PCR. V and J calls plus clone size are reproduced from that table; the DNA served to infer D and trimming. The sample contains 95,000 to 150,000 clones, about nine tenths of which appear only once. This sample stems from a study of blood T cell repertoires in COVID-19.

This chain connects TRBV9 to TRBJ1-2; no clear D. Sample: peripheral blood. This TCR derives from a woman between 65 and 79 years old with acute or convalescent COVID-19. The DNA of the CDR3 is TGTGCCAGCAGCGTAGAGTCCAGGTCCAATTATGGCTACACCTTC. Its translation is CASSVESRSNYGYTF.